This T cell receptor beta chain was recovered during a study of T cells after posttransplantation cyclophosphamide (dated by TCRdb to the mid-2010s). The study in broad terms: T cell repertoire reconstitution was tracked by TRB sequencing after myeloablative bone marrow transplantation in which posttransplantation cyclophosphamide was used as GVHD prophylaxis. Blood from all 30 or so PTCy patients who had 1-year posttransplant specimens underwent TRB sequencing. Because TRA and TRB clonality correlated tightly in 8 to 10 samples, the subsequent TCR analyses were limited to TRB only. In 3 patients, up to roughly 3 additional blood samples taken between 2 and 5.2 years after transplant also underwent TRB sequencing, as did pretransplant blood from several patients. Samples from around 40 PTCy-treated patients and approximately 15 related bone marrow donors of those patients were subjected to antigen receptor sequencing. Public TRB sequences were queried against a database of over 3,000 sequences associated with responses to pathogens, tumor antigens, self-antigens and alloantigens. Overall study outcomes, separate from this receptor: Donor-recipient similarity was low at 1-2 months but increased during the first year, and donor CD8+ memory clones often dominated later blood repertoires. The TRB repertoires of T cells infiltrating skin or GI tract showed only limited overlap with the TRB repertoires of T cells in blood. Across more than 40 patients, TRB clonality was highly associated with recipient CMV seropositivity and CMV reactivation, and diversity in PTCy patients was similar to diversity in CNI/methotrexate controls.

Remarks on this clone: The antigen it binds to is not known. One base away there is no much larger clone; base qualities are not given.

The control cohort was some ten patients given myeloablative marrow transplants with methotrexate plus a calcineurin inhibitor, sampled 1 year after transplant. Peripheral blood and bone marrow mononuclear cells were isolated by Ficoll-Hypaque density centrifugation and were cryopreserved. TRB sequencing was run on genomic DNA with either the immunoSEQ assay at survey resolution or the hsTCRB kit. The original methods were these. The immunoSEQ software handled the initial read processing, while the LymphoSeq R package was used for the repertoire analyses. Clonality was calculated as 1 minus normalized Shannon entropy, and the Gini coefficient was also calculated for each TRB dataset. To infer phenotypes in unsorted samples, TRB sequences from sorted subsets of the recipient or donor were mapped onto the unsorted samples of the same recipient. What TCRdb holds here is the immuneACCESS table cut down to in-frame rearrangements. Part of the clones is not present; checked against another copy, under half of the missing clones reflect an unresolved V gene, and the others are unexplained. D and trimming come from the DNA, and the V and J calls and clone size come from that table. In this sample the table shows some 21,000 clones, approximately 90% of which occur a single time. Roughly 2% of the sample comes from the top ten.

The sample consisted of PBMCs, taken roughly 390 days after allogeneic stem cell transplant with calcineurin inhibitor and methotrexate. The clonotype originates from a female patient between 30 and 39 years old who received an allogeneic stem cell transplant from an unrelated donor, was CMV-positive, and had acute and chronic GVHD. In patients who had a transplant, some T cells may come from the graft donor.

The CDR3 loop reads CAIPPGQTKNIQYF. The bases are TGTGCCATCCCACCGGGACAAACAAAAAACATTCAGTACTTC. Recombination joined TRBV21-1 with TRBJ2-4; the DNA was not used to check the table's D call, TRBD1. TRBV21-1 is marked as a pseudogene. Reading from cysteine to phenylalanine, the CDR3 counts 14 amino acids. CDR3 DNA only is kept here, 42 bases in frame from base 1.